These 31 T cell receptor beta chains came from one sample sequenced in a study of patients and donors after allogeneic stem cell transplantation. TCRdb processed the RT-PCR reads anew with MiXCR; each CDR3 protein has one entry. Among 190,000 or so distinct CDR3 sequences listed, around 40% were seen once. Material for sequencing was blood, either unsorted or a sorted T cell fraction (not recorded which). The receptors stem from a human donor who was either an allogeneic HSCT recipient or a stem cell or donor lymphocyte infusion donor (not recorded which). It is not recorded whose cells these are; they may come from a transplant donor.

This chain links TRBV5-1 with TRBJ1-1, with D uncertain. From germline, CDR1 is SGHRS and CDR2 YFSETQ. This CDR3 region has 15 residues. The V gene lost 0 bases and the J gene lost 0 bases, with 9 bases spanning the gap. The CDR3 coding sequence is TGCGCCAGCAGCTTGGCCCCAGGAGTGAACACTGAAGCTTTCTTT. Encoded protein: CASSLAPGVNTEAFF.

The rearrangement joins TRBV14 to TRBJ2-3, with TRBD2 identical over 12 bases. This CDR3 spans 15 amino acids. Germline lookup yields CDR1 SGHDN and CDR2 FVKESK. Trimming cost V 4 bases and J 7 bases; bases outside gene matches: 6. The chain's CDR3 is CASSRFTSGGNTQYF. CDR3 bases: TGTGCCAGCAGCCGCTTTACTAGCGGGGGGAATACGCAGTATTTT.

Many counts were recorded for this clonotype. The rearrangement links TRBV20-1 to TRBJ1-1; unclear D gene. The germline CDR1 and CDR2 sequences are DFQATT and SNEGSKA (reference sequence). V shed 3 bases and J shed 0 bases, with 5 bases lying between them. This CDR3 comprises 12 residues. CDR3 nucleotide sequence: TGCAGTGCTAGGAGGCTGAACACTGAAGCTTTCTTT. The encoded protein is CSARRLNTEAFF.

CDR3 bases: TGTGCCACCCAGGGCGTGAACACTGAAGCTTTCTTT. It is translated as CATQGVNTEAFF. The chain employs TRBV15 and TRBJ1-1; D may be TRBD1 (5 bases). The CDR3 sequence is 12 residues long. Germline V gene sequence: CDR1 LNHNV, CDR2 YYDKDF (reference sequence). With 8 bases removed from V and 0 bases from J, the gap between germline ends came to 7 bases.

The chain joins TRBV7-9 to TRBJ1-1; TRBD1 agrees at 11 bases. The CDR3 spans 14 residues. The trim removed 4 bases at V and 5 bases at J, leaving 3 bases unmatched. Germline V gene data show CDR1 as SEHNR and CDR2 as FQNEAQ (reference sequence). CDR3 in DNA: TGTGCCAGCAGCTCGGACAGGGGGCAAACTGAAGCTTTCTTT. It translates to CASSSDRGQTEAFF.

This chain connects TRBV2 to TRBJ2-2; possible D gene TRBD1, 6 bases. CDR1 is SNHLY, CDR2 FYNNEI, per germline. The CDR3 is 13 amino acids. Trimming left V 6 bases short and J 3 bases short, with 8 bases between. CDR3 nucleotides: TGTGCCAGCAGAGGACAGTACACCGGGGAGCTGTTTTTT. It yields the protein CASRGQYTGELFF.

The rearrangement joins TRBV2 to TRBJ1-2, with TRBD1 matching 7 bases. V lost 7 bases, J lost 2 bases, and 10 bases stayed unmatched. The CDR3 has 15 amino acids. Germline assignment: CDR1 SNHLY and CDR2 FYNNEI. In DNA, the CDR3 is TGTGCCAGCACCCCCGGTGGGGGACAGAACTATGGCTACACCTTC. This sequence encodes CASTPGGGQNYGYTF.

This clonotype was detected only a few times. This rearrangement joins TRBV29-1 to TRBJ2-1, with 8 bases lining up with TRBD2. The V gene's germline CDR1 is SQVTM and CDR2 ANQGSEA. CDR3 length equals 13 residues. J lost 8 bases, V lost 7 bases, and 10 bases had no gene match. CDR3 nucleotide sequence: TGCAGCGCCGGTACCGGGGGGGAGCATGAGCAGTTCTTC. Protein: CSAGTGGEHEQFF.

The J gene is TRBJ1-1, the V gene TRBV29-1, with D hard to call. The CDR3 has 15 residues. Trimming removed 3 bases at V and 6 bases at J, with 20 bases between. Germline V CDR1 and CDR2: SQVTM, ANQGSEA. CDR3 amino acids: CSVEYQTLRRAEAFF. The CDR3, as DNA: TGCAGCGTTGAGTATCAAACTTTACGGCGTGCTGAAGCTTTCTTT.

This chain joins TRBV6-6 and TRBJ1-6, with D possibly matching TRBD1 (6 bases). The CDR3 is made up of 14 amino acids. CDR1 and CDR2 (germline): MNHNY, SVGAGI (reference sequence). Trimming stripped 10 bases from V and 6 bases from J, with 16 bases between. The CDR3 DNA is TGTGCCACCGGAGGGGGGGCCTCTAATTCACCCCTCCACTTT. This translates into CATGGGASNSPLHF.

This clonotype was seen a few times. This chain uses TRBV28 with TRBJ1-1; TRBD1 aligns across 11 bases. Germline V gives CDR1 MDHEN, CDR2 SYDVKM. The CDR3 loop spans 16 amino acids. V was pared by 2 bases and J by 5 bases, with 7 bases of the junction left unmatched. The CDR3 loop reads CASSLRIGTGGTEAFF. CDR3 in DNA: TGTGCCAGCAGTTTAAGAATTGGGACAGGGGGGACTGAAGCTTTCTTT.

This clonotype was counted a few times. The CDR3 is CSARDWRGKDGYTF. CDR3 coding DNA: TGCAGTGCTAGAGATTGGCGGGGCAAGGATGGCTACACCTTC. This rearrangement joins TRBV20-1 to TRBJ1-2; a weak D match, TRBD1 (5 bases). The CDR3 consists of 14 residues. CDR1 and CDR2 (germline): DFQATT, SNEGSKA (reference sequence). The V and J ends lost 0 bases and 6 bases respectively, with 14 bases between them.

The J gene is TRBJ2-7, the V gene TRBV5-1; 9 bases are shared with TRBD1. J was trimmed by 5 bases and V by 0 bases; bases with no gene match: 6. The germline V gene encodes CDR1 SGHRS and CDR2 YFSETQ. This CDR3 region has 15 residues. The CDR3: CASSLGGQGRDEQYF. Here the CDR3 DNA reads TGCGCCAGCAGCTTGGGTGGACAGGGGAGAGACGAGCAGTACTTC.

This sequence joins TRBV20-1 and TRBJ2-7; the D gene is possibly TRBD1 (6 bases). The CDR3 covers 15 residues. The germline V gene has CDR1 DFQATT and CDR2 SNEGSKA (reference sequence). V lost 0 bases and J lost 3, with 15 bases in between. The CDR3 sequence is CSARDMGAGLYEQYF. CDR3 nucleotides: TGCAGTGCTAGAGATATGGGGGCCGGACTCTACGAGCAGTACTTC.

The chain is built from TRBV5-1 and TRBJ2-5; no clear D. Trimming shortened V by 0 bases and J by 1 base, and 7 bases separated the two germline ends. Germline assignment: CDR1 SGHRS and CDR2 YFSETQ. The CDR3 spans 14 residues. The CDR3: CASSLEASQETQYF. The CDR3 DNA is TGCGCCAGCAGCTTGGAGGCTTCCCAAGAGACCCAGTACTTC.

This chain's CDR3 is CSAPGAYEQYF. In DNA, the CDR3 is TGCAGTGCTCCAGGGGCCTACGAGCAGTACTTC. V and J are TRBV20-1 and TRBJ2-7; the D gene is possibly TRBD1 (6 bases). Deletions cut 5 bases from V and 2 bases from J, with 7 bases between. This CDR3 is 11 amino acids long. Germline V gene data show CDR1 as DFQATT and CDR2 as SNEGSKA (reference sequence).

The V gene is TRBV5-8, the J gene TRBJ2-3; D is uncertain. The germline V gene encodes CDR1 SGHTS and CDR2 YDEGEE. The CDR3 length is 15 residues. V shed 2 bases and J shed 0 bases, with 10 bases lying between them. This chain's CDR3 is CASSLRRLSTDTQYF. The CDR3 DNA reads as TGTGCCAGCAGCTTAAGGCGCCTCAGCACAGATACGCAGTATTTT.

This chain joins TRBV7-3 and TRBJ1-1, with D possibly being TRBD1 (5 bases). CDR3 length: 13 residues. CDR1 and CDR2 (germline): SGHTA, FQGTGA. V lost 5 bases to trimming and J lost 4 bases, with 11 bases between them. As DNA, the CDR3 is TGTGCCAGCAGCCCGTCGGGGGTCACTGAAGCTTTCTTT. This gives the protein CASSPSGVTEAFF.

The sample holds a few counts of this clonotype. The rearrangement joins TRBV6-5 to TRBJ1-2; 7 bases fit TRBD1. Trimming removed 6 bases from V and 0 bases from J; junction bases left unmatched: 10. Germline-derived CDR1 and CDR2 are MNHEY and SVGAGI. The CDR3 has 16 amino acids. CDR3 coding DNA: TGTGCCAGCAGCCGAACGCACAGGGGAGCTAACTATGGCTACACCTTC. Protein: CASSRTHRGANYGYTF.

As DNA, the CDR3 is TGTGCCAGCAGCTCCCCCCTGGGACTTTCCACAGATACGCAGTATTTT. It yields the protein CASSSPLGLSTDTQYF. The chain employs TRBV5-5 and TRBJ2-3; possibly TRBD2 for D (6 bases). V gave up 3 bases and J gave up 2 bases, with 16 bases separating them. CDR1 is SGHKS and CDR2 is YYEKEE in the germline V gene (reference sequence). The CDR3 contains 16 residues.

The chain combines TRBV28 with TRBJ1-5; 9 nucleotides agree with TRBD1. With 4 bases clipped from V and 5 bases from J, the junction kept 9 bases outside the gene matches. CDR1 and CDR2 (germline): MDHEN, SYDVKM. There are 16 residues in the CDR3. CDR3 nucleotide sequence: TGTGCCAGCAGTTCATTCCTACAGGGGGCGGATCAGCCCCAGCATTTT. It codes for CASSSFLQGADQPQHF.

The chain links TRBV12-5 to TRBJ1-1; perhaps TRBD1 as D (5 bases). Per the germline V gene, CDR1 is LGHNT and CDR2 is FRNRAP. This CDR3 spans 14 amino acids. Trimming stripped 3 bases from V and 0 bases from J, with 8 bases between. The CDR3 DNA reads TGTGCTAGTGGTTTCGGGACTGTGAACACTGAAGCTTTCTTT. As protein: CASGFGTVNTEAFF.

This clonotype turned up a few times. The rearrangement joins TRBV28 to TRBJ2-7; D is uncertain. This CDR3 is built from 11 residues. The V and J ends lost 6 bases and 3 bases respectively, with 6 bases between them. Germline assignment: CDR1 MDHEN and CDR2 SYDVKM. This CDR3 is CASSHLYEQYF. CDR3 nucleotides: TGTGCCAGCAGCCACCTCTACGAGCAGTACTTC.

This clonotype was counted a few times. The rearrangement links TRBV6-5 to TRBJ1-1, with 10 bases fitting TRBD1. CDR3 length: 16 amino acids. Germline trimming cut 0 bases from V and 6 bases from J; bases unmatched to any gene: 7. Per the germline V gene, CDR1 is MNHEY and CDR2 is SVGAGI. CDR3 DNA sequence: TGTGCCAGCAGTTACTCGGGGACAGGGGCTAGACCTGAAGCTTTCTTT. It encodes CASSYSGTGARPEAFF.

CDR3 DNA: TGCGCCAGCAGCAACATACAGGAGACCTACACCTTC. Translated: CASSNIQETYTF. V and J are TRBV5-1 and TRBJ1-2; possible D gene TRBD1, 5 bases. In germline, CDR1 is SGHRS, CDR2 YFSETQ. This CDR3 has 12 amino acids. Trimming left V 4 bases short and J 10 bases short, with 14 bases between. Full variable domain (remainder filled in from reference TRBV5-1 and TRBJ1-2): KAGVTQTPRYLIKTRGQQVTLSCSPISGHRSVSWYQQTPGQGLQFLFEYFSETQRNKGNFPGRFSGRQFSNSRSEMNVSTLELGDSALYLCASSNIQETYTFGSGTRLTVV.

This clonotype was detected a few times. The V gene is TRBV15, the J gene TRBJ2-3; no clear D gene. The CDR3 is 14 residues long. The germline V gene has CDR1 LNHNV and CDR2 YYDKDF (reference sequence). V was clipped by 4 bases and J by 0 bases, with 8 bases between them. The CDR3 protein is CATSTDGSTDTQYF. In DNA, the CDR3 is TGTGCCACCAGCACCGACGGTAGCACAGATACGCAGTATTTT.

The chain couples TRBV9 to TRBJ1-3, with TRBD1 identical over 9 bases. The CDR3 has 14 amino acids. CDR1 and CDR2 (germline): SGDLS, YYNGEE. Losses at the gene ends were 7 bases for V and 4 bases for J; bases not matched to a gene: 6. The CDR3: CASSGTGFGNTIYF. Here the CDR3 DNA reads TGTGCCAGCTCCGGGACAGGGTTCGGAAACACCATATATTTT.

The genes are TRBV5-1 and TRBJ2-6; D is uncertain. Germline CDR1 is SGHRS and CDR2 is YFSETQ. The CDR3 has 15 residues. V was shortened by 4 bases and J by 0 bases, with 8 bases between the two germline ends. CDR3 residues: CASSKTLSGANVLTF. CDR3 sequence (DNA): TGCGCCAGCAGCAAAACACTCTCTGGGGCCAACGTCCTGACTTTC.

The V and J genes are TRBV20-1 and TRBJ1-1, with unresolved D. The CDR3 runs 14 residues. Germline V gives CDR1 DFQATT, CDR2 SNEGSKA (reference sequence). Trimming cost V 4 bases and J 0 bases, with 12 bases left between them. The CDR3 sequence is CSATRETLNTEAFF. Written as DNA, the CDR3 is TGCAGTGCTACCCGGGAGACCCTGAACACTGAAGCTTTCTTT.

The sample holds one count of this clonotype. The chain is built from TRBV28 and TRBJ2-7; 7 bases are shared with TRBD1. CDR1 and CDR2 (germline): MDHEN, SYDVKM. The CDR3 totals 14 residues. The trim removed 5 bases at V and 6 bases at J, leaving 10 bases unmatched. The CDR3 is CASSPTGTVPEQYF. The CDR3 nucleotides read TGTGCCAGCAGTCCGACGGGGACAGTCCCCGAGCAGTACTTC.

V is TRBV15 and J is TRBJ2-1; 9 bases match TRBD2. Germline V gene sequence: CDR1 LNHNV, CDR2 YYDKDF (reference sequence). This CDR3 spans 15 amino acids. J lost 7 bases, V lost 1 base, and 5 bases had no gene match. CDR3 nucleotide sequence: TGTGCCACCAGCAGAGGCGGGGGGGTTATGAATGAGCAGTTCTTC. It encodes CATSRGGGVMNEQFF. The full variable domain, its missing parts supplied by reference TRBV15 and TRBJ2-1, is DAMVIQNPRYQVTQFGKPVTLSCSQTLNHNVMYWYQQKSSQAPKLLFHYYDKDFNNEADTPDNFQSRRPNTSFCFLDIRSPGLGDTAMYLCATSRGGGVMNEQFFGPGTRLTVL.